The 30 T cell receptor beta chains below come from one sample, sequenced in a study of shared clonotypes between healthy human individuals. Naive CD8 cells lacked CD45RO and underwent positive selection for CCR7, leaving out terminally differentiated effector memory CD45RA+ cells. TCRdb's copy holds only in-frame clones and misses some; the assay was immunoSEQ multiplex PCR. The sample contains hundreds of thousands of clones, 95% to 96% of which appear only once. Sample: naive CD8+ T cells sorted from blood. The receptor source for this set is a woman aged 25 to 39 in good health.

This rearrangement joins TRBV7-9 to TRBJ2-3; D might be TRBD2 (6 bases). CDR3 length: 13 amino acids. Trimming shortened V by 10 bases and J by 4 bases, and 15 bases separated the two germline ends. CDR1 and CDR2 from the germline V gene are SEHNR and FQNEAQ (reference sequence). Here the CDR3 DNA reads TGTGCCACCAAGACTCGACTAGCAGATACGCAGTATTTT. Protein sequence: CATKTRLADTQYF.

The V gene is TRBV14, the J gene TRBJ2-1, with 9 bases lining up with TRBD1. The ends lost 0 bases at V and 2 bases at J; junction bases unmatched: 2. In germline, CDR1 is SGHDN, CDR2 FVKESK. The CDR3 has 16 residues. The CDR3 DNA reads as TGTGCCAGCAGCCAAGACCACAGGGGGCCCTACAATGAGCAGTTCTTC. Its protein is CASSQDHRGPYNEQFF.

Here the CDR3 reads CASSFPATGANEQFF. The CDR3 DNA is TGTGCCAGCAGTTTTCCTGCGACCGGCGCCAATGAGCAGTTCTTC. The rearrangement uses TRBV28 and TRBJ2-1; no definite D call. V lost 3 bases and J lost 6, with 15 bases in between. The CDR3 length is 15 residues. The V gene's germline CDR1 is MDHEN and CDR2 SYDVKM.

This sequence joins TRBV5-6 and TRBJ2-1; D not certain. V gave up 2 bases and J gave up 0 bases, with 9 bases separating them. The CDR3 has 15 amino acids. Germline V gene data show CDR1 as SGHDT and CDR2 as YYEEEE. The DNA of the CDR3 is TGTGCCAGCAGCTTTCTACTGAGCTCCTACAATGAGCAGTTCTTC. This sequence encodes CASSFLLSSYNEQFF.

The genes are TRBV10-1 and TRBJ2-7, with TRBD2 identical over 8 bases. The V gene end was trimmed by 3 bases and the J gene end by 5 bases; junction bases not matched to a gene: 15. CDR1 and CDR2 from the germline V gene are WNHNN and SYGVQD (reference sequence). The CDR3 sequence is 17 residues long. The CDR3 sequence: CASSDPLPGGRAHEQYF. CDR3 bases: TGCGCCAGCAGTGATCCCCTACCGGGGGGGAGGGCCCACGAGCAGTACTTC.

The sample holds one count of this clone. This CDR3 is also generated by other DNA sequences in the sample. V and J are TRBV6-1 and TRBJ1-5, with unresolved D. Trimming took off 2 bases at V and 0 bases at J, with 8 bases between the two ends. Germline V CDR1 and CDR2: MNHNS, SASEGT. This CDR3 has 15 amino acids. CDR3 DNA sequence: TGTGCCAGCAGTGAACTGGGGATTAGCAATCAGCCCCAGCATTTT. It yields the protein CASSELGISNQPQHF.

The chain links TRBV6-5 to TRBJ2-7; 8 bases align to TRBD1. The V gene's germline CDR1 is MNHEY and CDR2 SVGAGI. The CDR3 contains 14 residues. With V trimmed by 8 bases and J by 6 bases, 12 bases remained unmatched. The CDR3 region has the DNA TGTGCCAGCGGGTCAGGGGGCGAAGGCTCCGAGCAGTACTTC. Translation: CASGSGGEGSEQYF.

The rearrangement links TRBV28 to TRBJ2-2; a weak D match, TRBD2 (6 bases). This CDR3 spans 14 amino acids. Germline values: CDR1 MDHEN, CDR2 SYDVKM. The V end was cut by 6 bases, the J end by 6 bases, with 14 bases between. The CDR3 nucleotides are TGTGCCAGCAGAATACTAGCAGCCTCCGGGGAGCTGTTTTTT. Translation gives CASRILAASGELFF. Supplemented by reference TRBV28 and TRBJ2-2, the full variable domain reads DVKVTQSSRYLVKRTGEKVFLECVQDMDHENMFWYRQDPGLGLRLIYFSYDVKMKEKGDIPEGYSVSREKKERFSLILESASTNQTSMYLCASRILAASGELFFGEGSRLTVL.

The chain recombines TRBV13 with TRBJ2-5; D perhaps matches TRBD2 (6 bases). CDR1 and CDR2 from the germline V gene are PRHDT and FYEKMQ (reference sequence). This CDR3 is built from 15 residues. Between the trimmed V and J ends, which lost 0 bases and 2 bases, there was a span of 10 bases. The CDR3 DNA follows: TGTGCCAGCAGCTTAGGGGGGACTGGTCAAGAGACCCAGTACTTC. Protein sequence: CASSLGGTGQETQYF.

The rearrangement links TRBV27 to TRBJ1-5; tentatively, D is TRBD1 (5 bases). The V end lost 8 bases, the J end lost 0 bases, and 23 bases lay between the germline ends. Germline lookup yields CDR1 MNHEY and CDR2 SMNVEV (reference sequence). The CDR3 length is 18 residues. The CDR3 nucleotides are TGTGCCAGCCGAAGAGGACACACCCTGGGGTATAGCAATCAGCCCCAGCATTTT. Protein: CASRRGHTLGYSNQPQHF.

The chain is built from TRBV6-5 and TRBJ1-1, with a possible D match to TRBD1 (5 bases). V lost 6 bases and J lost 6, with 11 bases in between. The CDR3 extends over 12 amino acids. Germline CDR1 MNHEY, CDR2 SVGAGI. The CDR3 nucleotides read TGTGCCAGCAGCGACCAGGGAGCTGAAGCTTTCTTT. This sequence encodes CASSDQGAEAFF.

The chain has TRBV6-6 and TRBJ2-1; D might be TRBD1 or TRBD2, each matching 5 bases. The CDR3 totals 14 residues. Trimming shortened V by 7 bases and J by 5 bases, and 15 bases separated the two germline ends. Germline V gives CDR1 MNHNY, CDR2 SVGAGI (reference sequence). CDR3 in DNA: TGTGCCAGCATACGGGACCGAGGGGACAATGAGCAGTTCTTC. This encodes CASIRDRGDNEQFF.

This clone was observed once. This rearrangement joins TRBV7-6 to TRBJ2-7, with 12 nucleotides matching TRBD1. Losses at the gene ends were 1 base for V and 3 bases for J; bases not matched to a gene: 1. CDR3 length: 15 residues. Germline CDR1 reads SGHVS; CDR2 reads FNYEAQ. This CDR3 is CASSLGDRGLYEQYF. As DNA, the CDR3 is TGTGCCAGCAGCTTAGGGGACAGGGGGCTCTACGAGCAGTACTTC.

This clone was detected once. The genes are TRBV7-2 and TRBJ1-1, with D possibly TRBD1 on 5 matching bases. Trimming took off 2 bases at V and 6 bases at J, with 25 bases between the two ends. The CDR3 is made up of 18 amino acids. Germline CDR1 and CDR2: SGHTA and FQGNSA. The CDR3: CASSLSPAGRLVGAEAFF. CDR3 nucleotides: TGTGCCAGCAGCTTAAGTCCTGCAGGGAGGTTAGTCGGCGCTGAAGCTTTCTTT. Full variable domain (rest looked up from reference TRBV7-2 and TRBJ1-1): GAGVSQSPSNKVTEKGKDVELRCDPISGHTALYWYRQSLGQGLEFLIYFQGNSAPDKSGLPSDRFSAERTGGSVSTLTIQRTQQEDSAVYLCASSLSPAGRLVGAEAFFGQGTRLTVV.

This clone is a singleton in its sample. The V call is TRBV5-8, the J call TRBJ2-1; 10 bases are a match to TRBD2. Germline V gene data show CDR1 as SGHTS and CDR2 as YDEGEE. This CDR3 region has 16 residues. With V trimmed by 1 base and J by 7 bases, 8 bases remained unmatched. CDR3 nucleotides: TGTGCCAGCAGCTTGATTAGCGGGAGGCAGTGGAATGAGCAGTTCTTC. It yields the protein CASSLISGRQWNEQFF. Supplemented by reference TRBV5-8 and TRBJ2-1, the full variable domain reads EAGVTQSPTHLIKTRGQQATLRCSPISGHTSVYWYQQALGLGLQFLLWYDEGEERNRGNFPPRFSGRQFPNYSSELNVNALELEDSALYLCASSLISGRQWNEQFFGPGTRLTVL.

The chain carries TRBV11-2 and TRBJ2-1; 12 nucleotides line up with TRBD2. This CDR3 is 16 amino acids long. Germline V lookup: CDR1 SGHAT, CDR2 FQNNGV. After removal of 1 base from V and 9 bases from J, the junction contained 7 bases not matched to a gene. The CDR3 nucleotides are TGTGCCAGCAGCTTAGGTCCTAGCGGGAGGGCCAGTGAGCAGTTCTTC. It is translated as CASSLGPSGRASEQFF.

The chain recombines TRBV29-1 with TRBJ2-7; 7 bases align to TRBD1. The CDR3 covers 14 residues. V lost 4 bases to trimming and J lost 2 bases; unmatched junction nucleotides: 8. Germline CDR1 SQVTM, CDR2 ANQGSEA. The DNA of the CDR3 is TGCAGCGTTGTTTACAGGGGCTTAACCTACGAGCAGTACTTC. Amino acids: CSVVYRGLTYEQYF.

The CDR3 sequence: CASSAGEETQYF. The CDR3 bases are TGTGCCAGCAGTGCGGGGGAAGAGACCCAGTACTTC. The chain joins TRBV2 to TRBJ2-5, with D perhaps matching TRBD2 (6 bases). V lost 4 bases and J lost 3, with 6 bases in between. CDR1 SNHLY and CDR2 FYNNEI come from the germline V gene. This CDR3 is built from 12 residues.

The chain combines TRBV14 with TRBJ1-1; D unclear. V was pared by 4 bases and J by 1 base, with 16 bases between. The CDR3 length is 16 residues. The germline V gene has CDR1 SGHDN and CDR2 FVKESK. CDR3 sequence reads: CASSPSGGAANTEAFF. In DNA, the CDR3 is TGTGCCAGCAGCCCATCAGGCGGAGCGGCGAACACTGAAGCTTTCTTT.

This clone occurred once. An end of the junction does not agree with germline; a read error may underlie this. V and J are TRBV5-4 and TRBJ2-7; D tentatively fits TRBD1 or TRBD2 (5 bases each). The CDR3 totals 14 residues. The germline CDR1 and CDR2 sequences are SGHNT and YYREEE (reference sequence). The CDR3 DNA is TGTGCCAGCAGCTTATCCGGGGCCAATTCCCTCAAGAACTTC. Translated, it gives CASSLSGANSLKNF.

This chain's CDR3 is CASSPSGSTEAFF. As DNA, the CDR3 is TGCGCCAGCAGCCCGTCAGGGTCCACTGAAGCTTTCTTT. The chain has TRBV4-1 and TRBJ1-1, with D possibly TRBD1 on 5 matching bases. In germline, CDR1 is MGHRA, CDR2 YSYEKL. The CDR3 totals 13 residues. V dropped 4 bases and J dropped 4 bases, with 10 bases sitting between them.

The chain joins TRBV28 to TRBJ1-1; D is undetermined. With 6 bases removed from V and 1 base from J, the gap between germline ends came to 12 bases. This CDR3 comprises 14 residues. Per the germline V gene, CDR1 is MDHEN and CDR2 is SYDVKM. In nucleotides, the CDR3 is TGTGCCAGCAGACTCGCCGCGGCGAACACTGAAGCTTTCTTT. Translating gives CASRLAAANTEAFF.

Comment on this clone: Additional DNA sequences in this sample encode the identical CDR3. This rearrangement joins TRBV27 to TRBJ2-7; 7 bases fit TRBD2. This CDR3 region has 14 residues. V lost 2 bases and J lost 0; bases outside the gene matches: 1. The V gene's germline CDR1 is MNHEY and CDR2 SMNVEV (reference sequence). As DNA, the CDR3 is TGTGCCAGCAGTTTAGGCGGGAGCTCCTACGAGCAGTACTTC. This encodes CASSLGGSSYEQYF.

V and J are TRBV28 and TRBJ2-2; D may correspond to TRBD1 or TRBD2 (6 bases each). Germline V CDR1 and CDR2: MDHEN, SYDVKM. V was clipped by 6 bases and J by 1 base, with 21 bases between them. The CDR3 is 18 residues long. CDR3 DNA: TGTGCCAGCAGCCTGGTCTTTGGGGGGCCAGGGAACACCGGGGAGCTGTTTTTT. Its protein product is CASSLVFGGPGNTGELFF.

For this clone: Other DNA sequences in this sample translate to the same CDR3. The rearrangement links TRBV27 to TRBJ2-7; 7 nucleotides agree with TRBD1. V dropped 3 bases and J dropped 0; count of bases not matched to a gene: 2. There are 14 residues in the CDR3. The germline CDR1 and CDR2 sequences are MNHEY and SMNVEV (reference sequence). The CDR3 region has the DNA TGTGCCAGCAGTTTGACAGGGAGCTCCTACGAGCAGTACTTC. As protein: CASSLTGSSYEQYF.

Only a few counts were recorded for this clone. This is likely a read error, given that the CDR3 carries no conserved phenylalanine or tryptophan at its end. The DNA is omitted, as the CDR3 cannot be located on it reliably, and the CDR3 follows TCRdb's listing. The chain couples TRBV21-1 to TRBJ1-1. TRBV21-1 is given as a pseudogene. A total of 8 residues make up the CDR3, ends included. CDR3 region: CASSERDG.

The chain is built from TRBV6-4 and TRBJ1-1; no definite D call. V was pared by 2 bases and J by 4 bases, with 11 bases between. Germline loops: CDR1 MRHNA, CDR2 SNTAGT. CDR3 size: 14 residues. DNA of the CDR3: TGTGCCAGCAGTGACGTGGCCGGGGTCACTGAAGCTTTCTTT. This codes for CASSDVAGVTEAFF.

This sequence joins TRBV27 and TRBJ1-2; 8 nucleotides match TRBD1. The CDR3 length is 14 residues. Germline V gene lookup returns CDR1 MNHEY and CDR2 SMNVEV (reference sequence). V lost 7 bases and J lost 7; bases outside the gene matches: 11. CDR3 sequence (DNA): TGTGCCAGCAAGACAGGGGATGGGTTTCTTGGCTACACCTTC. Its translation is CASKTGDGFLGYTF.

This chain connects TRBV28 to TRBJ2-7, with 7 bases fitting TRBD2. Trimming removed 6 bases from V and 6 bases from J; junction bases left unmatched: 17. This CDR3 has 16 amino acids. Germline V gene lookup returns CDR1 MDHEN and CDR2 SYDVKM. CDR3 in DNA: TGTGCCAGCAGATTAGATAACCGGGAGGCGAATAGCGAGCAGTACTTC. Its translation: CASRLDNREANSEQYF.

This chain joins TRBV9 and TRBJ2-3, with a tentative D call TRBD1 (5 bases). V was shortened by 0 bases and J by 2 bases, with 13 bases between the two germline ends. The CDR3 totals 16 residues. The germline CDR1 and CDR2 sequences are SGDLS and YYNGEE. CDR3 coding DNA: TGTGCCAGCAGCGTAGTATCAGGGATCCTCACAGATACGCAGTATTTT. Protein sequence: CASSVVSGILTDTQYF.